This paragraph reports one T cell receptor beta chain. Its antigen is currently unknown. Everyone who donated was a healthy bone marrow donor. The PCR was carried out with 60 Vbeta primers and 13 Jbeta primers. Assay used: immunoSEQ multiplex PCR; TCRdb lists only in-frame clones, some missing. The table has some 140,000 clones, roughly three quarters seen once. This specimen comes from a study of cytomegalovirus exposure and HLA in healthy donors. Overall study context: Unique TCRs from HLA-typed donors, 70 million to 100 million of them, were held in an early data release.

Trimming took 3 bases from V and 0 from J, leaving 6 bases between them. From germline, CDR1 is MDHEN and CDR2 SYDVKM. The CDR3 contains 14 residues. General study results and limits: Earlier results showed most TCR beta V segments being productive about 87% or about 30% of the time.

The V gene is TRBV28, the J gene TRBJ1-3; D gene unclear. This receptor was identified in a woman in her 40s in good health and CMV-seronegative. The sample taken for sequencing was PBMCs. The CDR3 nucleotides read TGTGCCAGCAGTTTTTCAGTCTCTGGAAACACCATATATTTT. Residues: CASSFSVSGNTIYF.